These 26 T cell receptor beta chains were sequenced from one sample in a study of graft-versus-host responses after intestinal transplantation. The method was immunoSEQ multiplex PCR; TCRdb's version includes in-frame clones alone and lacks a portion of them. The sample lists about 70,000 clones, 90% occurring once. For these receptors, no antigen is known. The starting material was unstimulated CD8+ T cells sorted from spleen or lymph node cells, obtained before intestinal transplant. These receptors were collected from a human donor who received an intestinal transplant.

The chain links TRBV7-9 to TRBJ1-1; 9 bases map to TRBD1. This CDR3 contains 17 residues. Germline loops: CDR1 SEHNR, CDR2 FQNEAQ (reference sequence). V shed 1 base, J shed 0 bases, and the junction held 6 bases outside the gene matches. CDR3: CASSLGTGVVLNTEAFF. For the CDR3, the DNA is TGTGCCAGCAGCTTAGGGACAGGGGTGGTCCTGAACACTGAAGCTTTCTTT. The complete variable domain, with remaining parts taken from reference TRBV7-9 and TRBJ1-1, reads DTGVSQNPRHKITKRGQNVTFRCDPISEHNRLYWYRQTLGQGPEFLTYFQNEAQLEKSRLLSDRFSAERPKGSFSTLEIQRTEQGDSAMYLCASSLGTGVVLNTEAFFGQGTRLTVV.

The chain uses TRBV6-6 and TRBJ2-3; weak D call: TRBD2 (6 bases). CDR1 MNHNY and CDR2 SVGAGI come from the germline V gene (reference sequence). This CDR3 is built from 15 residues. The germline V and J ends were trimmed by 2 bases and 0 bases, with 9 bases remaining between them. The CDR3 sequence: CASSYGLLSTDTQYF. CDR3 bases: TGTGCCAGCAGTTACGGACTACTTAGCACAGATACGCAGTATTTT.

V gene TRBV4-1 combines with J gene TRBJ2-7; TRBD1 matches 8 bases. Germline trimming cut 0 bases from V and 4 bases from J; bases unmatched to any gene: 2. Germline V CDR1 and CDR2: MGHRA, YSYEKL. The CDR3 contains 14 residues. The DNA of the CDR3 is TGCGCCAGCAGCCAAGAATGGGACAGGTACGAGCAGTACTTC. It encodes CASSQEWDRYEQYF.

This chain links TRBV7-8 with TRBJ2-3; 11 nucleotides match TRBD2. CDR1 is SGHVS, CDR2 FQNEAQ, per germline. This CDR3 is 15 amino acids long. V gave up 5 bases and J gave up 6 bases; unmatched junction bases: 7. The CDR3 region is CASSLPGTSGDTQYF. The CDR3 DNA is TGTGCCAGCAGCCTGCCCGGGACTAGCGGCGATACGCAGTATTTT. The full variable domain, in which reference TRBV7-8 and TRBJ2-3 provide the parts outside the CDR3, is GAGVSQSPRYKVAKRGQDVALRCDPISGHVSLFWYQQALGQGPEFLTYFQNEAQLDKSGLPSDRFFAERPEGSVSTLKIQRTQQEDSAVYLCASSLPGTSGDTQYFGPGTRLTVL.

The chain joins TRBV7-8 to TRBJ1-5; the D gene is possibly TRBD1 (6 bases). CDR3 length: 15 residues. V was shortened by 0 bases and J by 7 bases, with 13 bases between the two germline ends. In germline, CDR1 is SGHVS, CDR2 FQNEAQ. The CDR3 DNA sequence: TGTGCCAGCAGCTTAGCGTGGACAGTGAAACAGCCCCAGCATTTT. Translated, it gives CASSLAWTVKQPQHF.

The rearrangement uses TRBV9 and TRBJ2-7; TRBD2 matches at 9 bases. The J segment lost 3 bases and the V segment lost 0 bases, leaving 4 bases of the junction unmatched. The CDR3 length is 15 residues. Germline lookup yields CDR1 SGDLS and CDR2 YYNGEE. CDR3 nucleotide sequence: TGTGCCAGCAGCGTAGATGGTAGCGGGGGCTACGAGCAGTACTTC. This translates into CASSVDGSGGYEQYF.

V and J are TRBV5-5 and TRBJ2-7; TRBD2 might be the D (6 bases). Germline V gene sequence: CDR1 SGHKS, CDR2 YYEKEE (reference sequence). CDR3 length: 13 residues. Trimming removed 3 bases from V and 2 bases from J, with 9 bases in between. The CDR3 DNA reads TGTGCCAGCAGCTCCGGGACTGCCTACGAGCAGTACTTC. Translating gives CASSSGTAYEQYF.

The CDR3 sequence: CASSLEGHLSYEQYF. The CDR3 DNA is TGTGCCAGCAGCTTAGAGGGACATCTCTCCTACGAGCAGTACTTC. The J gene is TRBJ2-7, the V gene TRBV11-2; a possible D gene is TRBD1 (6 bases). V dropped 0 bases and J dropped 0 bases, with 9 bases sitting between them. Germline V gene data show CDR1 as SGHAT and CDR2 as FQNNGV. CDR3 length equals 15 residues.

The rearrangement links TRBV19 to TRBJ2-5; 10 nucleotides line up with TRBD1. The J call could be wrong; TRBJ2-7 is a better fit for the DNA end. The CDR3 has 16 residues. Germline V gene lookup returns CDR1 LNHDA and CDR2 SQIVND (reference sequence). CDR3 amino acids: CASSTYRDRGTYEQYF. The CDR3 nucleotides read TGTGCCAGTAGTACTTACCGGGACAGGGGAACCTACGAGCAGTACTTC.

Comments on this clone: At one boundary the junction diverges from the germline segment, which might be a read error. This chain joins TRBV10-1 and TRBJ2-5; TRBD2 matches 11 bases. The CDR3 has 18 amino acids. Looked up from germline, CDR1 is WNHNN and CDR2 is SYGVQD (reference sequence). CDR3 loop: CASSESPPSGGHQETQYF. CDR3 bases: TGCGCCAGCAGTGAGTCCCCACCTAGCGGGGGGCACCAGGAGACCCAGTACTTC.

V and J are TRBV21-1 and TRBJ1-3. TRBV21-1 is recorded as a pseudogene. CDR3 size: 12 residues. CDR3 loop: CASSKYGDTIYF. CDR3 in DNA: TGTGCCAGCAGCAAATACGGGGACACCATATATTTT.

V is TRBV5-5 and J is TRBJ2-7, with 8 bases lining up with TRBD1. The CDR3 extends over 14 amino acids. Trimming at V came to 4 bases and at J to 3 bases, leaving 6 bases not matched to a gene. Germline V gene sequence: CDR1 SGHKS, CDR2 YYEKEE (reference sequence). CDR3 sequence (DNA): TGTGCCAGCAGCACCGGACAGGGCCTCTACGAGCAGTACTTC. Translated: CASSTGQGLYEQYF.

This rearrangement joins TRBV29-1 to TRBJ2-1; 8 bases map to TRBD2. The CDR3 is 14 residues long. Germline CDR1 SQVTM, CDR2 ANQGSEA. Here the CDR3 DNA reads TGCAGTATGAGCGGGGGCCTCTCCTACAATGAGCAGTTCTTC. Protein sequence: CSMSGGLSYNEQFF.

The chain's CDR3 is CASSLARQGGTEAFF. The CDR3 region has the DNA TGCGCCAGCAGCTTGGCCCGTCAGGGAGGCACTGAAGCTTTCTTT. The chain recombines TRBV5-1 with TRBJ1-1; the D gene is possibly TRBD1 (5 bases). V lost 0 bases and J 4 bases, leaving 13 bases between the germline ends. CDR3 length: 15 residues. The germline V gene has CDR1 SGHRS and CDR2 YFSETQ.

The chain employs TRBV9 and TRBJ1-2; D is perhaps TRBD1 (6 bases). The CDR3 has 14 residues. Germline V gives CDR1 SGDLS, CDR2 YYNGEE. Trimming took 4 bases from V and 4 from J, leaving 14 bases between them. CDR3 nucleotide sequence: TGTGCCAGCAGCCAAACCTGGACAGCCTATGGCTACACCTTC. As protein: CASSQTWTAYGYTF. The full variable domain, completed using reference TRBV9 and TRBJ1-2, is DSGVTQTPKHLITATGQRVTLRCSPRSGDLSVYWYQQSLDQGLQFLIQYYNGEERAKGNILERFSAQQFPDLHSELNLSSLELGDSALYFCASSQTWTAYGYTFGSGTRLTVV.

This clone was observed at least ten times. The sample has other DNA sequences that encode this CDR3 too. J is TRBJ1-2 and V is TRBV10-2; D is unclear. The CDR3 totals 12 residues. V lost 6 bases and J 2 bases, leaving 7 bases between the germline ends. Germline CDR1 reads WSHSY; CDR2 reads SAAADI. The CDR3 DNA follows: TGCGCCAGCAGCCCCGGGAACTATGGCTACACCTTC. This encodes CASSPGNYGYTF.

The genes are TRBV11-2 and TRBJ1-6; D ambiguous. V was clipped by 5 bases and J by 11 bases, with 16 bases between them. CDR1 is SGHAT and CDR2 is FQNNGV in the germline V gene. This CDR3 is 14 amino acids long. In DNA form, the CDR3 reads TGTGCCAGCAGCCGCGGAGGGTCGGGTCCACCCCTCCACTTT. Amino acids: CASSRGGSGPPLHF. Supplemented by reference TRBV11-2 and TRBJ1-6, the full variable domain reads EAGVAQSPRYKIIEKRQSVAFWCNPISGHATLYWYQQILGQGPKLLIQFQNNGVVDDSQLPKDRFSAERLKGVDSTLKIQPAKLEDSAVYLCASSRGGSGPPLHFGNGTRLTVT.

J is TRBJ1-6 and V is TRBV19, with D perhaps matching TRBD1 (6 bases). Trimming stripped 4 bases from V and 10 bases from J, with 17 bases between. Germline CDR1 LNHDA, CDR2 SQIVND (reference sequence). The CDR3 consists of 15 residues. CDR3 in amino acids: CASSTGTSILSPLHF. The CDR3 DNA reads TGTGCCAGTAGTACCGGGACATCGATTCTATCACCCCTCCACTTT.

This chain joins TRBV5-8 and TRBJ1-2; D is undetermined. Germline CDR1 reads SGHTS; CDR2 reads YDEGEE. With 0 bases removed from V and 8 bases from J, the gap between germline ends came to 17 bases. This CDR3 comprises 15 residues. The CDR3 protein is CASSLVVGGQDGYTF. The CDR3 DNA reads TGTGCCAGCAGCTTGGTGGTCGGTGGGCAAGACGGCTACACCTTC.

In nucleotides, the CDR3 is TGCACCAGCAGCCTTTGGACTAGCGGGGTTCGGGAGCAGTTCTTC. Its translation: CTSSLWTSGVREQFF. The chain uses TRBV1 and TRBJ2-1; TRBD2, the D gene given by the table, was not confirmed from the DNA. TRBV1 is a pseudogene locus. This CDR3 spans 15 amino acids.

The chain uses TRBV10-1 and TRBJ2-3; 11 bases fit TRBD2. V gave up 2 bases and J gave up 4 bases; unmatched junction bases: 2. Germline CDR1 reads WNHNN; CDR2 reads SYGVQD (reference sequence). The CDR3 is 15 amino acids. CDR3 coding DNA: TGCGCCAGCAGTGAGAATAGCGGGGGGGCAGATACGCAGTATTTT. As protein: CASSENSGGADTQYF.

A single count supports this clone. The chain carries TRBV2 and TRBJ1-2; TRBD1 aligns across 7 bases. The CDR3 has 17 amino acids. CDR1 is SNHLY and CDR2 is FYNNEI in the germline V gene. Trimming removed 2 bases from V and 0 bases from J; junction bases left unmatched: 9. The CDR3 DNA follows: TGTGCCAGCAGTGAACCGGACAGGCCCGGGTCTAACTATGGCTACACCTTC. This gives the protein CASSEPDRPGSNYGYTF.

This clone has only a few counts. The CDR3 region has the DNA TGTGCCAGCAGAATTGGCGGGGACTATGGCTACACCTTC. It translates to CASRIGGDYGYTF. The chain is built from TRBV5-6 and TRBJ1-2, with D uncertain. CDR3 length: 13 residues. From germline, CDR1 is SGHDT and CDR2 YYEEEE. Trimming removed 5 bases at V and 3 bases at J, with 11 bases between.

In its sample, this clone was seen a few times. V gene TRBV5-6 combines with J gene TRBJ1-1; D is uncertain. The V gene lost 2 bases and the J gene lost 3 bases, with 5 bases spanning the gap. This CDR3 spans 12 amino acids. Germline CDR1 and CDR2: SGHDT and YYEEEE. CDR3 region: CASSFGDTEAFF. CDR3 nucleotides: TGTGCCAGCAGCTTCGGGGACACTGAAGCTTTCTTT.

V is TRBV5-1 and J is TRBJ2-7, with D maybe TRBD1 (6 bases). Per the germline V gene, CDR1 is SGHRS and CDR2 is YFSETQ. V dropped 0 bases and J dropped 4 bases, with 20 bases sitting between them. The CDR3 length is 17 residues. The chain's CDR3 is CASSLAGFGGRGYEQYF. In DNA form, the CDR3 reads TGCGCCAGCAGCTTGGCCGGGTTTGGGGGCAGGGGATACGAGCAGTACTTC.

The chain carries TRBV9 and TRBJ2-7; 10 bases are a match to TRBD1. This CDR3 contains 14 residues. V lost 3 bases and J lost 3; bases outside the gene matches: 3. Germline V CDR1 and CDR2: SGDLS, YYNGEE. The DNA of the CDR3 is TGTGCCAGCAGCGCGGGACAGGGGAACTACGAGCAGTACTTC. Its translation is CASSAGQGNYEQYF.